A selection of T cell receptor beta chains follows, all from one sample in a study of Ad26.COV2.S vaccination and SARS-CoV-2 variants. This table comes from immunoSEQ multiplex PCR, and its TCRdb copy is limited to in-frame clones, with some not included. The sample has about 680,000 clones, around 89% seen once; the top ten hold about 1.5%. The specimen comprised peripheral blood, sampled in a trial of Ad26.COV2.S vaccine versus placebo. The receptors come from a person aged 18-65 years who received the Ad26.COV2.S COVID-19 vaccine or a placebo. The CDR3 runs from the conserved cysteine through the conserved F or W. Fields, in order: D gene, CDR3 length, J gene, clone size, V gene, CDR3 protein, CDR3 DNA. A D gene is named only where the DNA matches it firmly. Size tells how often a clone was seen (once, few, many) or the class of an expanded clone, and some rows leave it out.

NA | 12 | TRBJ1-1 | NA | TRBV7-9 | CASSFQGTEAFF | TGTGCCAGCAGTTTTCAGGGCACTGAAGCTTTCTTT
TRBD1 | 15 | TRBJ1-2 | NA | TRBV5-1 | CASSLVGDSPIGYTF | TGCGCCAGCAGCTTGGTGGGGGACAGTCCGATAGGCTACACCTTC
NA | 13 | TRBJ1-1 | NA | TRBV29-1 | CSVRQTMNTEAFF | TGCAGCGTTCGGCAGACCATGAACACTGAAGCTTTCTTT
NA | 14 | TRBJ1-2 | NA | TRBV25-1 | CASRRTGNTEGYTF | TGTGCCAGCAGGAGGACCGGTAATACGGAGGGCTACACCTTC
NA | 12 | TRBJ2-7 | NA | TRBV29-1 | CSVYEDSYEQYF | TGCAGCGTTTATGAAGACTCCTACGAGCAGTACTTC
TRBD1 | 14 | TRBJ1-4 | NA | TRBV27 | CASSPGTGYEKLFF | TGTGCCAGCAGTCCAGGGACAGGCTATGAAAAACTGTTTTTT
TRBD1 | 16 | TRBJ2-7 | NA | TRBV6-5 | CASSSSGTGSSYEQYF | TGTGCCAGCAGTTCCTCCGGGACAGGGAGCTCCTACGAGCAGTACTTC
TRBD1 | 14 | TRBJ2-4 | NA | TRBV5-1 | CASSFGQGKNIQYF | TGCGCCAGCAGCTTCGGACAGGGGAAGAACATTCAGTACTTC
NA | 13 | TRBJ2-5 | NA | TRBV5-1 | CASSTSGQETQYF | TGCGCCAGCAGCACGTCGGGACAAGAGACCCAGTACTTC
NA | 13 | TRBJ2-2 | NA | TRBV10-3 | CAIQGGRSGELFF | TGTGCCATTCAGGGGGGCAGGAGCGGGGAGCTGTTTTTT
NA | 15 | TRBJ2-2 | NA | TRBV6-5 | CASRPQGMSTGELFF | TGTGCCAGCAGACCACAGGGTATGAGCACCGGGGAGCTGTTTTTT
NA | 14 | TRBJ1-5 | NA | TRBV10-3 | CAISKEQLAQPQHF | TGTGCCATCAGTAAGGAACAGCTAGCCCAGCCCCAGCATTTT
NA | 11 | TRBJ2-5 | NA | TRBV29-1 | CSVEAPSTQYF | TGCAGCGTTGAAGCCCCTAGTACCCAGTACTTC
NA | 14 | TRBJ1-4 | NA | TRBV21-1 | CASIAHRGGEKLFF | TGTGCCAGCATCGCCCACAGGGGAGGTGAAAAACTGTTTTTT
TRBD1 | 14 | TRBJ1-2 | NA | TRBV6-5 | CASSYSRTGYGYTF | TGTGCCAGCAGTTACTCGAGGACAGGCTATGGCTACACCTTC
TRBD2 | 15 | TRBJ2-7 | NA | TRBV24-1 | CATSGSSGTPYEQYF | TGTGCCACCAGTGGAAGTAGCGGGACACCCTACGAGCAGTACTTC
TRBD1 | 15 | TRBJ1-2 | NA | TRBV7-9 | CASSSRTGDEYGYTF | TGTGCCAGCAGCTCCCGGACAGGGGATGAATATGGCTACACCTTC
TRBD1 | 13 | TRBJ2-1 | once | TRBV7-9 | CASRRDRGNEQFF | TGTGCCAGCAGACGAGACAGGGGCAATGAGCAGTTCTTC
TRBD1 | 13 | TRBJ1-6 | few | TRBV6-2/TRBV6-3 | CASSWDRDSPLHF | TGTGCCAGCAGTTGGGACAGGGATTCACCCCTCCACTTT
NA | 14 | TRBJ2-3 | NA | TRBV5-1 | CASSLIREADTQYF | TGCGCCAGCAGCTTGATCAGGGAGGCCGATACGCAGTATTTT
TRBD2 | 15 | TRBJ2-7 | NA | TRBV30 | CAWTDRTSGAYEQYF | TGTGCCTGGACCGATCGGACTAGCGGTGCCTACGAGCAGTACTTC
NA | 13 | TRBJ1-5 | NA | TRBV7-8 | CASSLAEVGPQHF | TGTGCCAGCAGCTTAGCGGAGGTCGGGCCCCAGCATTTT
NA | 13 | TRBJ2-1 | NA | TRBV2 | CASSALAYNEQFF | TGTGCCAGCAGTGCCCTTGCCTACAATGAGCAGTTCTTC
NA | 14 | TRBJ1-5 | NA | TRBV30 | CAWSVEQGNQPQHF | TGTGCCTGGAGCGTAGAGCAGGGGAATCAGCCCCAGCATTTT
NA | 15 | TRBJ2-2 | NA | TRBV7-6 | CASSPLYLNTGELFF | TGTGCCAGCAGCCCACTATACTTGAACACCGGGGAGCTGTTTTTT
TRBD2 | 16 | TRBJ2-3 | NA | TRBV3-1/TRBV3-2 | CASSLRTSGSTDTQYF | TGTGCCAGCAGCCTGAGAACTAGCGGATCCACAGATACGCAGTATTTT
NA | 16 | TRBJ2-7 | once | TRBV18 | CASSPVQGITTGEQYF | TGTGCCAGCTCACCGGTTCAGGGGATAACTACGGGCGAGCAGTACTTC
TRBD2 | 13 | TRBJ2-7 | NA | TRBV5-1 | CASTLSGGDEQYF | TGCGCCAGCACCCTCAGCGGGGGGGACGAGCAGTACTTC
TRBD2 | 15 | TRBJ2-1 | NA | TRBV18 | CASSSLAGGGNEQFF | TGTGCCAGCTCATCCCTAGCGGGAGGGGGAAATGAGCAGTTCTTC
TRBD2 | 14 | TRBJ2-3 | NA | TRBV5-1 | CASSSGTSADTQYF | TGCGCCAGCAGCTCCGGGACTAGCGCTGATACGCAGTATTTT
NA | 13 | TRBJ2-1 | NA | TRBV6-1 | CASSEQRYNEQFF | TGTGCCAGCAGTGAGCAGAGATACAATGAGCAGTTCTTC
NA | 13 | TRBJ2-2 | NA | TRBV7-7 | CASSLWGTGELFF | TGTGCTAGCAGCTTATGGGGGACCGGGGAGCTGTTTTTT
NA | 14 | TRBJ1-3 | few | TRBV7-3 | CASSLGGSGNTIYF | TGTGCCAGCAGCTTAGGGGGTTCTGGAAACACCATATATTTT
NA | 14 | TRBJ1-1 | NA | TRBV9 | CASSVSEANTEAFF | TGTGCCAGCAGCGTTTCGGAGGCGAACACTGAAGCTTTCTTT
NA | 13 | TRBJ2-5 | NA | TRBV6-5 | CASSYAHQETQYF | TGTGCCAGCAGTTACGCCCACCAAGAGACCCAGTACTTC
NA | 16 | TRBJ1-2 | NA | TRBV10-3 | CAITDNESPAVDGYTF | TGTGCCATCACGGATAACGAAAGTCCCGCGGTAGATGGCTACACCTTC
TRBD1 | 14 | TRBJ2-5 | NA | TRBV2 | CANNAQGLQETQYF | TGTGCCAATAACGCACAGGGGCTCCAAGAGACCCAGTACTTC
NA | 15 | TRBJ1-2 | NA | TRBV6-5 | CASSYGTGANYGYTF | TGTGCCAGCAGTTACGGGACGGGGGCTAACTATGGCTACACCTTC
NA | 15 | TRBJ1-5 | NA | TRBV7-8 | CASSTDSYSNQPQHF | TGTGCCAGCAGCACCGACAGTTATAGCAATCAGCCCCAGCATTTT
NA | 13 | TRBJ1-1 | NA | TRBV10-3 | CAISVNEGGLAFF | TGTGCCATCAGTGTAAACGAGGGGGGGTTGGCTTTCTTT
TRBD2 | 13 | TRBJ2-5 | once | TRBV7-8 | CASSPGGRETQYF | TGTGCCAGCAGCCCTGGCGGGAGAGAGACCCAGTACTTC
NA | 13 | TRBJ2-2 | NA | TRBV5-4 | CAFKRKNTGELFF | TGTGCGTTCAAGCGGAAGAACACCGGGGAGCTGTTTTTT
NA | 16 | TRBJ1-4 | NA | TRBV30 | CAWSRDNRATNEKLFF | TGTGCCTGGAGTAGGGACAATCGAGCCACTAATGAAAAACTGTTTTTT
NA | 15 | TRBJ1-2 | NA | TRBV21-1 | CASSKMGAGDYGYTF | TGTGCCAGCAGCAAAATGGGGGCAGGAGACTATGGCTACACCTTC
NA | 14 | TRBJ2-7 | once | TRBV5-1 | CASSLEGKAYEQYF | TGCGCCAGCAGCTTGGAAGGGAAGGCCTACGAGCAGTACTTC
NA | 14 | TRBJ2-7 | once | TRBV27 | CASSPTPHTGKQYF | TGTGCCAGCAGTCCGACCCCTCACACGGGCAAGCAGTACTTC